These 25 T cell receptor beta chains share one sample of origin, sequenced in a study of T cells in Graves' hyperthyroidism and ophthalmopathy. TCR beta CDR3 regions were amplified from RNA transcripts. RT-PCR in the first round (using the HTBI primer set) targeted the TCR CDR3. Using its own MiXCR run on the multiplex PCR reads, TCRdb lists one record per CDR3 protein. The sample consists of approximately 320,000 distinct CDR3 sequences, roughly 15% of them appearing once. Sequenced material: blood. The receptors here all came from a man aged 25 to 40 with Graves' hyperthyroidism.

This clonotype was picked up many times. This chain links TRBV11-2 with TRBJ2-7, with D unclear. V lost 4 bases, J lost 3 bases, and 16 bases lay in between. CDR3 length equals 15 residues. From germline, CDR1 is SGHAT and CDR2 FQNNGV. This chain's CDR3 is CASSSPGPPHYEQYF. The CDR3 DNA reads TGTGCCAGCAGCTCGCCGGGCCCCCCCCACTACGAGCAGTACTTC.

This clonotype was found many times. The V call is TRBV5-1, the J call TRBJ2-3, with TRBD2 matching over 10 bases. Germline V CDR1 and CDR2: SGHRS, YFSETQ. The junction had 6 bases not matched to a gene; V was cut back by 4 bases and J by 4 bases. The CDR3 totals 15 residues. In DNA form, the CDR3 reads TGCGCCAGCAGCCCAACGACTAGCGGGCCAGATACGCAGTATTTT. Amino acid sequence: CASSPTTSGPDTQYF. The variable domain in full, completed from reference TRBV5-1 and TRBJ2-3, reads KAGVTQTPRYLIKTRGQQVTLSCSPISGHRSVSWYQQTPGQGLQFLFEYFSETQRNKGNFPGRFSGRQFSNSRSEMNVSTLELGDSALYLCASSPTTSGPDTQYFGPGTRLTVL.

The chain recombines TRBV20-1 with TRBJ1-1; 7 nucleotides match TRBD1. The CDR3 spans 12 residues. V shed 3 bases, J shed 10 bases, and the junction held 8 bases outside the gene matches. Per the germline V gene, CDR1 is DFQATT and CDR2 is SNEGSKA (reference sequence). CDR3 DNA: TGCAGTGCTAGCGAGGGGGCCAGGGGAGCTTTCTTT. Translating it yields CSASEGARGAFF.

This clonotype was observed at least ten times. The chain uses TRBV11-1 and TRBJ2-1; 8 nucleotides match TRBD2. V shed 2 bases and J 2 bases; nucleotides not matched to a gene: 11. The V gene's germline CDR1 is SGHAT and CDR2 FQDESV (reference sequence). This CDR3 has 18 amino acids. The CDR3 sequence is CASSLRGLSGGTYNEQFF. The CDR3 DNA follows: TGTGCCAGCAGCTTAAGGGGTCTGAGCGGGGGTACCTACAATGAGCAGTTCTTC.

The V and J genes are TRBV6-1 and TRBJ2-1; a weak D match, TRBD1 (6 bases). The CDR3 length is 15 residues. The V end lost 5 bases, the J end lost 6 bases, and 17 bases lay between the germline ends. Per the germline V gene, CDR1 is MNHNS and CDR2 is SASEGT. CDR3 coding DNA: TGTGCCAGCAGTCCCGACAGGCGCCATAGCAATGAGCAGTTCTTC. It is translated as CASSPDRRHSNEQFF.

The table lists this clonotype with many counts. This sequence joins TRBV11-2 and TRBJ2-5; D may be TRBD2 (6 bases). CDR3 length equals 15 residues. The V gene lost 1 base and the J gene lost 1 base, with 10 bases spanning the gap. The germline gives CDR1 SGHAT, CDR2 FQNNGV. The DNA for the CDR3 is TGTGCCAGCAGCTTAGTGGCGGGGAGCCAAGAGACCCAGTACTTC. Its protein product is CASSLVAGSQETQYF.

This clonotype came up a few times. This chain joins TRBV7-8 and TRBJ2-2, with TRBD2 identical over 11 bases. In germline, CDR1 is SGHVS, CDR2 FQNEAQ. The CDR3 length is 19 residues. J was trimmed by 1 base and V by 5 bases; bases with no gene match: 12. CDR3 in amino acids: CASSQGRVGLAENTGELFF. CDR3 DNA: TGTGCCAGCAGCCAAGGGAGGGTGGGACTAGCGGAGAACACCGGGGAGCTGTTTTTT.

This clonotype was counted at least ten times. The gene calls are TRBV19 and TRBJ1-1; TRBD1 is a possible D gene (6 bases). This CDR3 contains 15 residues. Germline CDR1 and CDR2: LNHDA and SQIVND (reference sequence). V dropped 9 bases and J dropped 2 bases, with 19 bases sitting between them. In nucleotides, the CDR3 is TGTGCCAGCTGTAGTGGGGGGGCCCAAAACACTGAAGCTTTCTTT. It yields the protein CASCSGGAQNTEAFF.

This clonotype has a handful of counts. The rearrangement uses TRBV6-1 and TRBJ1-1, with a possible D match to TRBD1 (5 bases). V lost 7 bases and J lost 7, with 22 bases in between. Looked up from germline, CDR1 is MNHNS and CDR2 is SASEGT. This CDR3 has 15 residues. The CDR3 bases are TGTGCCAGCACCGGGGGACCGGTAATTAATAGTGAAGCTTTCTTT. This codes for CASTGGPVINSEAFF.

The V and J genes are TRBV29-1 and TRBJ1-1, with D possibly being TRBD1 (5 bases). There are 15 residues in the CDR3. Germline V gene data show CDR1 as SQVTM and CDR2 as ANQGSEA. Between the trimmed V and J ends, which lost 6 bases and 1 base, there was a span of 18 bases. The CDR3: CSVWEGSGGNTEAFF. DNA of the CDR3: TGCAGCGTCTGGGAGGGGTCGGGGGGGAACACTGAAGCTTTCTTT.

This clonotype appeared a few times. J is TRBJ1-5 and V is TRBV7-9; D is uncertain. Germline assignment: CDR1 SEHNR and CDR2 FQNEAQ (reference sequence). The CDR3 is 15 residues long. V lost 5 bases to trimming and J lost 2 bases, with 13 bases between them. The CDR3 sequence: CASSRSSVRNQPQHF. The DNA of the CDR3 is TGTGCCAGCAGCCGCAGCTCGGTTCGCAATCAGCCCCAGCATTTT.

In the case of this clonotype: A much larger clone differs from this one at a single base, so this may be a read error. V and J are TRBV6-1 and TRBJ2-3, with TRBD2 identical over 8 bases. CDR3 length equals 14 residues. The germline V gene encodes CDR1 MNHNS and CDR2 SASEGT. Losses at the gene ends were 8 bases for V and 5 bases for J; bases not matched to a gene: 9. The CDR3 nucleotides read TGTGCCAGCTGCGAGCGGGAGATACGAGATACGCAGTATTTT. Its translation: CASCEREIRDTQYF.

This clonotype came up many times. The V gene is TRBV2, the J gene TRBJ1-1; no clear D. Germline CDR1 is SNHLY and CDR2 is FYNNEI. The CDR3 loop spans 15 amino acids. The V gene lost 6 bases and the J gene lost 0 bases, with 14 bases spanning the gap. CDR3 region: CASRAETAMNTEAFF. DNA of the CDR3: TGTGCCAGCAGGGCCGAAACAGCAATGAACACTGAAGCTTTCTTT.

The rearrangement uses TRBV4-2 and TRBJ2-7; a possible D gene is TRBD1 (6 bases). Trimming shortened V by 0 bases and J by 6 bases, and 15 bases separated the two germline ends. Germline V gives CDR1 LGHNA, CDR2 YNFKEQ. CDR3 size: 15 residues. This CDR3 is CASSQDWDLGGEQYF. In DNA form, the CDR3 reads TGTGCCAGCAGCCAAGATTGGGATTTAGGGGGCGAGCAGTACTTC.

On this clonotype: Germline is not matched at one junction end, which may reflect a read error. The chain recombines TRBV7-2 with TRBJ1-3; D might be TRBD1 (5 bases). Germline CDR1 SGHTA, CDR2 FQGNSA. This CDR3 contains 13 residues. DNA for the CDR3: TGTGCCAGCAGCAGTAGGGGCGGAAGCACCATATATTTT. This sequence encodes CASSSRGGSTIYF.

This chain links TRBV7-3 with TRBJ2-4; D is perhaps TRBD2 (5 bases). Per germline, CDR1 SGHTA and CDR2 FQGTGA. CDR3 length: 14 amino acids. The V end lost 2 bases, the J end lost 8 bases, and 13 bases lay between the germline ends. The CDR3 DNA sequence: TGTGCCAGCAGCTTAGGGAGCACAGAGGACATTCAGTACTTC. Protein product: CASSLGSTEDIQYF.

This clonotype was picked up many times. DNA of the CDR3: TGCGCCAGCAGCCCGGGACTAGCGGGAGGAGGGTCGTACGAGCAGTACTTC. This codes for CASSPGLAGGGSYEQYF. The chain is built from TRBV4-1 and TRBJ2-7, with 15 bases that match TRBD2. Per the germline V gene, CDR1 is MGHRA and CDR2 is YSYEKL. CDR3 length: 17 residues. V shed 4 bases and J 4 bases; nucleotides not matched to a gene: 8.

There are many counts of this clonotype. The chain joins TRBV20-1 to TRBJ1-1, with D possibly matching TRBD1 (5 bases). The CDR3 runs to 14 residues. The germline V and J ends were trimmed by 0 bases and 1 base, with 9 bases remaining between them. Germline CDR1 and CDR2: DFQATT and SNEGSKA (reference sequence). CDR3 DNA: TGCAGTGCTAGAGATACAGGACCGAACACTGAAGCTTTCTTT. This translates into CSARDTGPNTEAFF.

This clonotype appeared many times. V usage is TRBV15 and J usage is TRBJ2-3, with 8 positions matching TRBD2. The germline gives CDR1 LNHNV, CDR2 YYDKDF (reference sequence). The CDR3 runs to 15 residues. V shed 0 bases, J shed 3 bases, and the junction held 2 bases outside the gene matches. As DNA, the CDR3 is TGTGCCACCAGCAGAGATCCTAGCGGGACAGATACGCAGTATTTT. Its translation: CATSRDPSGTDTQYF.

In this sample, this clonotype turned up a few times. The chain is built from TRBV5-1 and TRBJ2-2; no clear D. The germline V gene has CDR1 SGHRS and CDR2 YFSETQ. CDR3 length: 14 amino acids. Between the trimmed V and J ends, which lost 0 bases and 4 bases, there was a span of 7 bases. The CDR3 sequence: CASSLVGSTGELFF. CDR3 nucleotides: TGCGCCAGCAGCTTGGTAGGAAGCACCGGGGAGCTGTTTTTT.

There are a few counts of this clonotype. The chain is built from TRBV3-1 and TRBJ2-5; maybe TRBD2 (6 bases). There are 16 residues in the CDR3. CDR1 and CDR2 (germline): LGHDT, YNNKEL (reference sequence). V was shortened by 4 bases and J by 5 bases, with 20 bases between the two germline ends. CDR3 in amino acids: CASSRTEGQLRETQYF. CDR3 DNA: TGTGCCAGCAGCCGGACGGAGGGCCAGCTTCGGGAGACCCAGTACTTC.

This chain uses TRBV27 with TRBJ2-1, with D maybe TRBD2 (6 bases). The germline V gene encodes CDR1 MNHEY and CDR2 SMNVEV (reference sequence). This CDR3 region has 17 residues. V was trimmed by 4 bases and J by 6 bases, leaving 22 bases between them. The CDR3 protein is CASSSAAGTSPSNEQFF. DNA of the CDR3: TGTGCCAGCAGTTCTGCCGCCGGGACTTCTCCTAGCAATGAGCAGTTCTTC.

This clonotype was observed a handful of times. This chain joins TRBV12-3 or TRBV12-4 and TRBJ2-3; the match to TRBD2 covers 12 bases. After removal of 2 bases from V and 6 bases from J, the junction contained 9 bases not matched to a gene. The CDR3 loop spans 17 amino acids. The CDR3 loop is CASSLRLAGVWGDTQYF. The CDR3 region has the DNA TGTGCCAGCAGTTTACGACTAGCGGGAGTTTGGGGGGATACGCAGTATTTT.

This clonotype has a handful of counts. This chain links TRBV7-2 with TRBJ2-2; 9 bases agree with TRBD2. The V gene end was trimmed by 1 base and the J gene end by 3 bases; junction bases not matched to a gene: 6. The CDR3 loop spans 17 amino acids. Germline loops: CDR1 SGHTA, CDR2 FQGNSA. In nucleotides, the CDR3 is TGTGCCAGCAGCTTAGGAGCAGCGGGAGGTGACACCGGGGAGCTGTTTTTT. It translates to CASSLGAAGGDTGELFF.

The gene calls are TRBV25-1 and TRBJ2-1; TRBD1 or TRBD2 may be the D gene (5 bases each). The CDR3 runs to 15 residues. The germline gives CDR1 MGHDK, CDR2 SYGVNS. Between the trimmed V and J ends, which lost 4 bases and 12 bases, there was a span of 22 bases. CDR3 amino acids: CASSVRSRWGFGQFF. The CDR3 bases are TGTGCCAGCAGTGTACGAAGCAGGTGGGGGTTTGGGCAGTTCTTC.